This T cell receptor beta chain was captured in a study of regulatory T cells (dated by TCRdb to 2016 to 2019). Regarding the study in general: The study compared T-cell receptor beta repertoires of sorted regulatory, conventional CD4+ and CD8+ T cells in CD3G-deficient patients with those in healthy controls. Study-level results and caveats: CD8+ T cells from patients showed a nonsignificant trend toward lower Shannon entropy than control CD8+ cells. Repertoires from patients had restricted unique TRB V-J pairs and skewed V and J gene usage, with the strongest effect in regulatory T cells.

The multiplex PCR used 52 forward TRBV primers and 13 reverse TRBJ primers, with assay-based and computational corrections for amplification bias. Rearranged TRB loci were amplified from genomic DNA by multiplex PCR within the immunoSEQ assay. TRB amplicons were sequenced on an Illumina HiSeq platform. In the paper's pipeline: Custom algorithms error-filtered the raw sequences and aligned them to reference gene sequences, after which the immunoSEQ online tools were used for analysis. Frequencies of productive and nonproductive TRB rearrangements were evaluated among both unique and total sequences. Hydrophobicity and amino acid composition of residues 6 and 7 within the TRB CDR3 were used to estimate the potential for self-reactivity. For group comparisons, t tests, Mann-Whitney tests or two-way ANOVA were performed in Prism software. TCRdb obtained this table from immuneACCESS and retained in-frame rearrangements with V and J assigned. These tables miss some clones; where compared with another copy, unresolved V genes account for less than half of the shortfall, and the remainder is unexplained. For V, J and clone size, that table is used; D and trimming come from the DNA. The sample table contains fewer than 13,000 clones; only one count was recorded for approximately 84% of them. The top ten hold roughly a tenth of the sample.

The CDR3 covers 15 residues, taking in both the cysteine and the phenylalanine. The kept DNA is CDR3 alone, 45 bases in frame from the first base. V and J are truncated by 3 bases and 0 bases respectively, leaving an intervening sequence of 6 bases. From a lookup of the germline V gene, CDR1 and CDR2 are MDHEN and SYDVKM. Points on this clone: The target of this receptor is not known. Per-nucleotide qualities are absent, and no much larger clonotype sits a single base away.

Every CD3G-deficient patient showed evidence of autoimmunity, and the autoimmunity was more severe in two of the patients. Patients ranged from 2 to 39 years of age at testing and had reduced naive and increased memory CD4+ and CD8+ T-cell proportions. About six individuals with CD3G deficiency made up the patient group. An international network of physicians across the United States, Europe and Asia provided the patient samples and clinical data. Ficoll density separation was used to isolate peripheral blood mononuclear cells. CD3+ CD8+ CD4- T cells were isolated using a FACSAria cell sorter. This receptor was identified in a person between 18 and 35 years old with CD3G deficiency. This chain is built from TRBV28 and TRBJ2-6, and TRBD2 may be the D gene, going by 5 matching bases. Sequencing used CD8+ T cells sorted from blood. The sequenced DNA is TGTGCCAGCAGTTTCCGGGGCTCTGGGGCCAACGTCCTGACTTTC. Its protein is CASSFRGSGANVLTF.